This entry lists 24 T cell receptor beta chains sequenced from one sample in a study of T cell responses to AZD1222 COVID-19 vaccine. Using immunoSEQ multiplex PCR, the repertoire was profiled, and TCRdb retains in-frame clones only, with some absent. This sample has roughly 250,000 clones, with approximately 93% found just once. Sequences were derived from peripheral blood, sampled on day 0 of AZD1222 vaccination. Receptor source: an adult in good health.

The chain has TRBV7-9 and TRBJ2-1; D unclear. Germline V gives CDR1 SEHNR, CDR2 FQNEAQ (reference sequence). The CDR3 is 17 amino acids. V dropped 7 bases and J dropped 5 bases, with 24 bases sitting between them. The CDR3 nucleotides read TGTGCCAGCACCCTAGACCCGTTCCGGAACTTTCACAATGAGCAGTTCTTC. Amino acids: CASTLDPFRNFHNEQFF.

The chain uses TRBV6-2 or TRBV6-3 and TRBJ2-2; 10 positions agree with TRBD2. This CDR3 spans 14 amino acids. J was trimmed by 7 bases and V by 4 bases; bases with no gene match: 3. CDR1 is MNHEY, CDR2 SVGEGT, per germline. The CDR3 loop is CASSSAGGIGELFF. CDR3 DNA: TGTGCCAGCAGTTCAGCGGGAGGGATCGGGGAGCTGTTTTTT.

This clone was found once. The rearrangement uses TRBV2 and TRBJ2-2; D unresolved. From germline, CDR1 is SNHLY and CDR2 FYNNEI. The V end was cut by 7 bases, the J end by 3 bases, with 12 bases between. CDR3 length: 14 residues. CDR3 loop: CASIQVADTGELFF. The CDR3, as DNA: TGTGCCAGCATTCAGGTGGCGGACACCGGGGAGCTGTTTTTT.

In this sample, this clone turned up once. The chain combines TRBV3-1 (or the pseudogene TRBV3-2) with TRBJ1-1; TRBD1 is a possible D gene (5 bases). CDR3 length equals 12 residues. Trimming left V 5 bases short and J 5 bases short, with 9 bases between. The germline V gene encodes CDR1 LGHDT and CDR2 YNNKEL (reference sequence). In nucleotides, the CDR3 is TGTGCCAGCAGCATTCGGGGGACTGAAGCTTTCTTT. Its protein product is CASSIRGTEAFF.

This clone has only one observation. The rearrangement links TRBV7-9 to TRBJ1-2; TRBD1 aligns across 10 bases. CDR1 and CDR2 from the germline V gene are SEHNR and FQNEAQ (reference sequence). Unmatched junction bases numbered 4, after V lost 5 bases and J lost 4 bases. CDR3 length: 14 residues. In DNA, the CDR3 is TGTGCCAGCAGCGCCTGGGACAGGGGCTATGGCTACACCTTC. The encoded protein is CASSAWDRGYGYTF.

This rearrangement joins TRBV18 to TRBJ1-1; no definite D call. Looked up from germline, CDR1 is KGHSH and CDR2 is LQKENI. Trimming cost V 3 bases and J 8 bases, with 7 bases left between them. The CDR3 spans 11 residues. DNA for the CDR3: TGTGCCAGCTCACCTCGGACGGAAGCTTTCTTT. Translation gives CASSPRTEAFF.

V gene TRBV19 combines with J gene TRBJ2-2, with a possible D match to TRBD2 (5 bases). V was cut by 5 bases and J by 3 bases, with 16 bases left in between. This CDR3 has 16 residues. Germline CDR1 reads LNHDA; CDR2 reads SQIVND (reference sequence). As DNA, the CDR3 is TGTGCCAGTAGTCCTCGAGGGATGAGGGACACCGGGGAGCTGTTTTTT. This encodes CASSPRGMRDTGELFF.

The chain recombines TRBV19 with TRBJ1-5; D gene unclear. Trimming shortened V by 9 bases and J by 2 bases, and 8 bases separated the two germline ends. Germline CDR1 reads LNHDA; CDR2 reads SQIVND (reference sequence). The CDR3 totals 12 residues. CDR3 loop: CASSRGNQPQHF. The CDR3 DNA reads as TGTGCCAGCAGTCGGGGCAATCAGCCCCAGCATTTT.

This sequence joins TRBV27 and TRBJ2-1; the match to TRBD2 covers 7 bases. This CDR3 contains 14 residues. V trimming: 3 bases; J trimming: 3 bases; junction bases outside the gene matches: 2. Germline assignment: CDR1 MNHEY and CDR2 SMNVEV (reference sequence). CDR3 residues: CASSLGGIYNEQFF. The CDR3 DNA sequence: TGTGCCAGCAGTTTGGGGGGGATCTACAATGAGCAGTTCTTC.

Only a few counts were recorded for this clone. The chain combines TRBV2 with TRBJ1-5, with D perhaps TRBD1 (5 bases). V was cut by 6 bases and J by 3 bases, with 12 bases left in between. Germline V lookup: CDR1 SNHLY, CDR2 FYNNEI. The CDR3 loop spans 14 amino acids. The CDR3 reads CASRAGLDNQPQHF. CDR3 coding DNA: TGTGCCAGCAGGGCGGGACTAGACAATCAGCCCCAGCATTTT.

This chain joins TRBV5-1 and TRBJ1-2; 7 bases fit TRBD1. CDR1 and CDR2 (germline): SGHRS, YFSETQ. The junction had 3 bases not matched to a gene; V was cut back by 0 bases and J by 4 bases. This CDR3 contains 14 residues. The CDR3 DNA sequence: TGCGCCAGCAGCTTGGTGAGACAGGGCTATGGCTACACCTTC. Protein product: CASSLVRQGYGYTF. The variable domain in full, completed from reference TRBV5-1 and TRBJ1-2, reads KAGVTQTPRYLIKTRGQQVTLSCSPISGHRSVSWYQQTPGQGLQFLFEYFSETQRNKGNFPGRFSGRQFSNSRSEMNVSTLELGDSALYLCASSLVRQGYGYTFGSGTRLTVV.

The CDR3 region is CASSRGTGNTGELFF. In DNA, the CDR3 is TGTGCCAGCAGCCGAGGGACTGGGAATACCGGGGAGCTGTTTTTT. This chain joins TRBV28 and TRBJ2-2, with D maybe TRBD2 (6 bases). The CDR3 totals 15 residues. The germline gives CDR1 MDHEN, CDR2 SYDVKM. V lost 6 bases, J lost 5 bases, and 16 bases lay in between.

The chain recombines TRBV7-8 with TRBJ1-2, with 7 bases lining up with TRBD1. This CDR3 is built from 15 residues. CDR1 is SGHVS, CDR2 FQNEAQ, per germline. V trimming: 5 bases; J trimming: 2 bases; junction bases outside the gene matches: 8. For the CDR3, the DNA is TGTGCCAGCAGCACTATGGACAGGAAGAACTATGGCTACACCTTC. Its translation: CASSTMDRKNYGYTF.

The chain carries TRBV5-5 and TRBJ1-1, with D uncertain. Germline V gives CDR1 SGHKS, CDR2 YYEKEE (reference sequence). The CDR3 consists of 13 residues. The V and J ends lost 0 bases and 4 bases respectively, with 7 bases between them. CDR3 DNA: TGTGCCAGCAGCTTGGCCGTCGGCACTGAAGCTTTCTTT. Its translation: CASSLAVGTEAFF.

This CDR3 is CASRRTYSYEQYF. As DNA, the CDR3 is TGTGCCAGCAGACGGACGTATTCCTACGAGCAGTACTTC. The chain uses TRBV6-5 and TRBJ2-7; D not certain. The V gene's germline CDR1 is MNHEY and CDR2 SVGAGI. Trimming removed 6 bases from V and 1 base from J, with 10 bases in between. The CDR3 runs 13 residues.

This chain links TRBV9 with TRBJ2-7; 12 bases fit TRBD2. The length of the CDR3 is 13 residues. Germline CDR1 is SGDLS and CDR2 is YYNGEE. Trimming cost V 3 bases and J 5 bases; bases outside gene matches: 0. CDR3 in DNA: TGTGCCAGCAGCGCTAGCGGGAGGGACGAGCAGTACTTC. Translation: CASSASGRDEQYF.

The chain joins TRBV4-2 to TRBJ1-2, with D possibly TRBD1 on 6 matching bases. CDR1 is LGHNA and CDR2 is YNFKEQ in the germline V gene. Trimming took off 6 bases at V and 7 bases at J, with 21 bases between the two ends. The CDR3 loop spans 15 amino acids. Here the CDR3 DNA reads TGTGCCAGCAGACCAAGATTGGCAGGGGAGATTGGCTACACCTTC. Translation gives CASRPRLAGEIGYTF.

The chain links TRBV6-5 to TRBJ2-7; D remains ambiguous. V shed 6 bases and J shed 5 bases, with 14 bases lying between them. The CDR3 spans 13 residues. Germline assignment: CDR1 MNHEY and CDR2 SVGAGI. The CDR3: CASSPPSGDEQYF. CDR3 in DNA: TGTGCCAGCAGCCCCCCCTCGGGCGACGAGCAGTACTTC.

V usage is TRBV24-1 and J usage is TRBJ2-7, with D unresolved. V was clipped by 5 bases and J by 2 bases, with 12 bases between them. The CDR3 length is 14 residues. Germline assignment: CDR1 KGHDR and CDR2 SFDVKD. The DNA for the CDR3 is TGTGCCACCAGTGCCCACGGGCCCACCTACGAGCAGTACTTC. As protein: CATSAHGPTYEQYF.

The rearrangement joins TRBV19 to TRBJ1-2; D is unresolved. Looked up from germline, CDR1 is LNHDA and CDR2 is SQIVND (reference sequence). This CDR3 spans 14 amino acids. The germline V and J ends were trimmed by 6 bases and 0 bases, with 11 bases remaining between them. The CDR3 spells CASSLGVANYGYTF. The CDR3, as DNA: TGTGCCAGTAGCCTTGGAGTAGCTAACTATGGCTACACCTTC.

The sample holds one count of this clone. The V call is TRBV3-1 (or the pseudogene TRBV3-2), the J call TRBJ1-1; no definite D call. Trimming shortened V by 1 base and J by 9 bases, and 9 bases separated the two germline ends. This CDR3 region has 12 residues. Per germline, CDR1 LGHDT and CDR2 YNNKEL (reference sequence). The chain's CDR3 is CASSQGERKAFF. The CDR3 nucleotides are TGTGCCAGCAGCCAAGGGGAGCGGAAAGCTTTCTTT.

V is TRBV28 and J is TRBJ1-1; D is ambiguous. The CDR3 totals 13 residues. V gave up 1 base and J gave up 0 bases, with 3 bases separating them. Germline V gene data show CDR1 as MDHEN and CDR2 as SYDVKM. CDR3 region: CASSLSLNTEAFF. CDR3 nucleotide sequence: TGTGCCAGCAGTTTATCATTGAACACTGAAGCTTTCTTT. Supplemented by reference TRBV28 and TRBJ1-1, the full variable domain reads DVKVTQSSRYLVKRTGEKVFLECVQDMDHENMFWYRQDPGLGLRLIYFSYDVKMKEKGDIPEGYSVSREKKERFSLILESASTNQTSMYLCASSLSLNTEAFFGQGTRLTVV.

The chain recombines TRBV27 with TRBJ2-1, with 8 bases identical to TRBD2. Per germline, CDR1 MNHEY and CDR2 SMNVEV (reference sequence). The V segment lost 5 bases and the J segment 5 bases; nucleotides outside the gene matches: 11. The CDR3 is 16 residues long. The chain's CDR3 is CASSPVRRGGNNEQFF. DNA for the CDR3: TGTGCCAGCAGTCCCGTTAGGCGCGGGGGGAACAATGAGCAGTTCTTC.

The chain has TRBV5-4 and TRBJ2-1; D possibly corresponds to TRBD1 (6 bases). CDR1 and CDR2 (germline): SGHNT, YYREEE (reference sequence). Trimming stripped 3 bases from V and 7 bases from J, with 8 bases between. CDR3 length: 12 amino acids. The CDR3 coding sequence is TGTGCCAGCAGCTCCCAGGGGAATGAGCAGTTCTTC. Translating it yields CASSSQGNEQFF. Drawing the rest from reference TRBV5-4 and TRBJ2-1, the complete variable domain is ETGVTQSPTHLIKTRGQQVTLRCSSQSGHNTVSWYQQALGQGPQFIFQYYREEENGRGNFPPRFSGLQFPNYSSELNVNALELDDSALYLCASSSQGNEQFFGPGTRLTVL.